The 18 T cell receptor beta chains in this list originate from one sample, sequenced in a study of regulatory T cells in long-lasting Graves disease. HTBI primers from iRepertoire and Arm-PCR of CDR3 regions yielded the TCR beta libraries. TCRdb called the multiplex PCR reads again in MiXCR, with one record for every CDR3 protein. The sample includes about 210,000 distinct CDR3 sequences, roughly a fifth of them seen just once. Time point reported: newly diagnosed GD, antithyroid drugs for less than 3 months. Isolated PBMC RNA provided the starting material for the TCR library. Separately, the same data were catalogued under a study of T cells in Graves' hyperthyroidism and ophthalmopathy.

Sequenced here: peripheral blood mononuclear cells (PBMCs), sampled at new diagnosis, from a patient treated with antithyroid drugs. These receptors all stem from a woman aged 25 to 45 with Graves disease.

This clonotype was observed many times. The J gene is TRBJ1-6, the V gene TRBV27; D gene uncertain. The ends were cut back, 2 bases at V and 6 bases at J, with 5 bases in the middle. This CDR3 is 13 amino acids long. CDR1 is MNHEY and CDR2 is SMNVEV in the germline V gene (reference sequence). The CDR3 here is CASSLTVNSPLHF. The CDR3 coding sequence is TGTGCCAGCAGTTTAACCGTTAATTCACCCCTCCACTTT.

This clonotype was observed at least ten times. This chain connects TRBV11-1 to TRBJ1-2; 7 bases map to TRBD1. Germline V CDR1 and CDR2: SGHAT, FQDESV (reference sequence). V lost 7 bases to trimming and J lost 8 bases; unmatched junction nucleotides: 10. CDR3 length: 13 residues. CDR3 nucleotide sequence: TGTGCCAGCAAAGCGACAGGGTCGCCGGGCTACACCTTC. Translated, it gives CASKATGSPGYTF.

This clonotype turned up a few times. CDR3 sequence reads: CASSRTRGEQYF. DNA for the CDR3: TGTGCCAGCAGTAGGACTAGAGGCGAGCAGTACTTC. V is TRBV6-2 or TRBV6-3 and J is TRBJ2-7, with 7 nucleotides matching TRBD2. The CDR3 is made up of 12 amino acids. V shed 5 bases, J shed 6 bases, and the junction held 4 bases outside the gene matches. Germline assignment: CDR1 MNHEY and CDR2 SVGEGT.

Points on this clonotype: A far larger clone is only one base removed, so a read error is likely. This sequence joins TRBV28 and TRBJ2-5; the D is unclear. The CDR3 spans 15 residues. CDR1 is MDHEN and CDR2 is SYDVKM in the germline V gene. Between the trimmed V and J ends, which lost 5 bases and 2 bases, there was a span of 15 bases. Here the CDR3 DNA reads TGTGCCAGCAGTGATTTGCAGCTAGATCAAGAGACCCAGTACTTC. Translation: CASSDLQLDQETQYF. Full variable domain (missing parts from reference TRBV28 and TRBJ2-5): DVKVTQSSRYLVKRTGEKVFLECVQDMDHENMFWYRQDPGLGLRLIYFSYDVKMKEKGDIPEGYSVSREKKERFSLILESASTNQTSMYLCASSDLQLDQETQYFGPGTRLLVL.

This clonotype has at least ten counts. This chain links TRBV15 with TRBJ1-5; a weak D match, TRBD1 (5 bases). The CDR3 is made up of 14 amino acids. With 3 bases removed from V and 1 base from J, the gap between germline ends came to 7 bases. CDR1 and CDR2 from the germline V gene are LNHNV and YYDKDF (reference sequence). CDR3 nucleotides: TGTGCCACCAGCAGTCACAGGAGCAATCAGCCCCAGCATTTT. Translating it yields CATSSHRSNQPQHF.

This clonotype was seen repeatedly, ten times or more. V usage is TRBV20-1 and J usage is TRBJ2-3; 9 positions agree with TRBD2. CDR1 and CDR2 (germline): DFQATT, SNEGSKA (reference sequence). The CDR3 is made up of 14 amino acids. J gave up 2 bases and V 5 bases, and 5 bases lay outside the gene matches. In DNA form, the CDR3 reads TGCAGTGCTGAAGGCGGGGGGGCCACAGATACGCAGTATTTT. Residues: CSAEGGGATDTQYF.

This clonotype was recorded many times. This chain uses TRBV7-2 with TRBJ1-3; 8 nucleotides align to TRBD1. The V and J ends lost 3 bases and 0 bases, in that order; junction bases with no gene match: 7. The V gene's germline CDR1 is SGHTA and CDR2 FQGNSA. The CDR3 loop spans 17 amino acids. The CDR3 coding sequence is TGTGCCAGCAGCTTTCTCCGACAGGGGAACTCTGGAAACACCATATATTTT. Protein sequence: CASSFLRQGNSGNTIYF.

This chain uses TRBV2 with TRBJ2-3, with a possible D match to TRBD2 (5 bases). The CDR3 is made up of 16 amino acids. Trimming shortened V by 3 bases and J by 0 bases, and 13 bases separated the two germline ends. The germline V gene has CDR1 SNHLY and CDR2 FYNNEI. CDR3 region: CASSERASPSTDTQYF. The CDR3 DNA reads TGTGCCAGCAGTGAGCGGGCATCCCCTAGCACAGATACGCAGTATTTT.

This clonotype occurred many times. CDR3 sequence: CSARDRGDAEAFF. The CDR3 DNA is TGCAGTGCTAGAGACAGGGGGGACGCTGAAGCTTTCTTT. The chain employs TRBV20-1 and TRBJ1-1; 7 nucleotides line up with TRBD1. CDR1 and CDR2 from the germline V gene are DFQATT and SNEGSKA (reference sequence). This CDR3 region has 13 residues. Unmatched junction bases numbered 4, after V lost 0 bases and J lost 6 bases.

This clonotype occurred many times. The V call is TRBV7-3, the J call TRBJ2-3; no reliable D call. V lost 4 bases to trimming and J lost 3 bases, with 11 bases between them. The CDR3 is 14 amino acids. From germline, CDR1 is SGHTA and CDR2 FQGTGA. The CDR3 here is CASSSTTWTDTQYF. The CDR3 DNA sequence: TGTGCCAGCAGCTCGACGACTTGGACAGATACGCAGTATTTT. The variable domain in full, with the rest retrieved from reference TRBV7-3 and TRBJ2-3, is GAGVSQTPSNKVTEKGKYVELRCDPISGHTALYWYRQSLGQGPEFLIYFQGTGAADDSGLPNDRFFAVRPEGSVSTLKIQRTERGDSAVYLCASSSTTWTDTQYFGPGTRLTVL.

Points on this clonotype: A much larger clone is a single base away; this may be a read error. No conserved phenylalanine or tryptophan is present at the end of the CDR3, so a read error is the likely explanation. The chain couples TRBV19 to TRBJ1-1; D not resolved. The V end lost 3 bases, the J end lost 7 bases, and 6 bases lay between the germline ends. CDR3 length: 11 amino acids. Germline values: CDR1 LNHDA, CDR2 SQIVND (reference sequence). Written as DNA, the CDR3 is TGTGCCAGTAGTATGGCTATTGAAGCTTTCTAT. This sequence encodes CASSMAIEAFY.

This clonotype came up many times. The chain recombines TRBV7-9 with TRBJ2-3; D not resolved. CDR3 length: 13 amino acids. Germline V gene data show CDR1 as SEHNR and CDR2 as FQNEAQ (reference sequence). CDR3 in DNA: TGTACCTCAAGGGCTACTGGGCGGGATACGCAGTATTTT. It is translated as CTSRATGRDTQYF.

This clonotype has at least ten counts. The rearrangement joins TRBV28 to TRBJ1-6; D unclear. Germline CDR1 and CDR2: MDHEN and SYDVKM. V was cut by 6 bases and J by 0 bases, with 6 bases left in between. This CDR3 comprises 14 residues. The CDR3 reads CASRESSYNSPLHF. In DNA form, the CDR3 reads TGTGCCAGCAGGGAGAGCTCCTATAATTCACCCCTCCACTTT.

This clonotype was counted between two and nine times. The V and J genes are TRBV9 and TRBJ1-2, with D hard to call. The CDR3 has 14 residues. The V gene lost 0 bases and the J gene lost 0 bases, with 6 bases spanning the gap. From germline, CDR1 is SGDLS and CDR2 YYNGEE. For the CDR3, the DNA is TGTGCCAGCAGCGTAGATACAGCTAACTATGGCTACACCTTC. Translated: CASSVDTANYGYTF.

This clonotype has a count of ten or more. This chain uses TRBV20-1 with TRBJ1-6; D is uncertain. The germline V gene encodes CDR1 DFQATT and CDR2 SNEGSKA (reference sequence). Trimming stripped 2 bases from V and 6 bases from J, with 17 bases between. The CDR3 length is 16 residues. The CDR3 bases are TGCAGTGCTAGACTCGGAGGACGGTTTATTAATTCACCCCTCCACTTT. Encoded protein: CSARLGGRFINSPLHF.

In this sample, this clonotype turned up many times. The rearrangement links TRBV10-2 to TRBJ1-6; TRBD1 matches 11 bases. The length of the CDR3 is 14 residues. Germline V gene lookup returns CDR1 WSHSY and CDR2 SAAADI. V lost 4 bases and J lost 7; bases outside the gene matches: 0. The CDR3 sequence is CASSGTGGNSPLHF. For the CDR3, the DNA is TGCGCCAGCAGTGGGACAGGGGGCAATTCACCCCTCCACTTT.

Comments on this clonotype: A much larger clone lies one base from this, so it may be a read error. This chain joins TRBV6-2 or TRBV6-3 and TRBJ1-5; D is possibly TRBD1 (5 bases). This CDR3 comprises 15 residues. V lost 5 bases and J lost 3, with 14 bases in between. The germline V gene encodes CDR1 MNHEY and CDR2 SVGEGT. CDR3 sequence: CASSARDGYNQPQHF. The CDR3 DNA sequence: TGTGCCAGCAGTGCCCGGGACGGTTACAATCAGCCCCAGCATTTT.

This clonotype has just a few counts. A much larger clone lies one base from this, so it may be a read error. The chain has TRBV30 and TRBJ1-5; D gene ambiguous. The CDR3 has 14 amino acids. V was shortened by 0 bases and J by 2 bases, with 8 bases between the two germline ends. Looked up from germline, CDR1 is GTSNPN and CDR2 is SVGIG (reference sequence). The CDR3 loop reads CAWSVAGGNQPQHF. The DNA of the CDR3 is TGTGCCTGGAGTGTCGCAGGAGGCAATCAGCCCCAGCATTTT.